This T cell receptor beta chain was found in a study of blood T cell repertoires in COVID-19. Trimming shortened V by 3 bases and J by 6 bases, and 11 bases separated the two germline ends. Germline CDR1 reads SGHAT; CDR2 reads FQNNGV. The CDR3 loop spans 13 amino acids. Repertoires were generated with immunoSEQ multiplex PCR, while TCRdb's copy carries only in-frame clones and drops some. The sample records around 200,000 clones, under 80% being singletons. The chain links TRBV11-2 to TRBJ1-1; D unclear. The receptor comes from a man aged 50 to 59 who had recovered from COVID-19. The sample comprised peripheral blood. CDR3 nucleotides: TGTGCCAGCAGCTTCAGGTTAGTCGCTGAAGCTTTCTTT. As protein: CASSFRLVAEAFF. The entire variable domain, with the rest obtained from reference TRBV11-2 and TRBJ1-1, is as follows: EAGVAQSPRYKIIEKRQSVAFWCNPISGHATLYWYQQILGQGPKLLIQFQNNGVVDDSQLPKDRFSAERLKGVDSTLKIQPAKLEDSAVYLCASSFRLVAEAFFGQGTRLTVV.